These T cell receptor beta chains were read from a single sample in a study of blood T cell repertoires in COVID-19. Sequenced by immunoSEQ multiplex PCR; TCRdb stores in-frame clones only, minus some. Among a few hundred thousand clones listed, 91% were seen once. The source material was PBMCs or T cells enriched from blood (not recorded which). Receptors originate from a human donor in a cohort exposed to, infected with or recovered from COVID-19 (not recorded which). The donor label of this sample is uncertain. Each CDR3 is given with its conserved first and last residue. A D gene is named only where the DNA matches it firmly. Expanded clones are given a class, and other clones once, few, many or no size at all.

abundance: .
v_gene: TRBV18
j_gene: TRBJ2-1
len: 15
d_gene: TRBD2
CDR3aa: CASSPLRGGYNEQFF
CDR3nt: TGTGCCAGCTCACCACTTCGGGGGGGGTACAATGAGCAGTTCTTC

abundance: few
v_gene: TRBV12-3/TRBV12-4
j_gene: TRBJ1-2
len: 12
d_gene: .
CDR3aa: CASSLSLSGYTF
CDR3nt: TGTGCCAGCAGTTTATCGCTATCTGGCTACACCTTC

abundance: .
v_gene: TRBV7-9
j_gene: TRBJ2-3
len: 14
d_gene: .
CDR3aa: CASSLPGSTDTQYF
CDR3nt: TGTGCCAGCAGCTTGCCCGGGAGCACAGATACGCAGTATTTT

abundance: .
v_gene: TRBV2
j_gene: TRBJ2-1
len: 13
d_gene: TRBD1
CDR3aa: CASQDRAYNEQFF
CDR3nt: TGTGCCAGCCAAGACAGGGCCTACAATGAGCAGTTCTTC

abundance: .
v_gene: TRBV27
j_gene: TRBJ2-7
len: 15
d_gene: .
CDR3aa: CASSRTLGVPYEQYF
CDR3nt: TGTGCCAGCAGTCGGACCCTAGGGGTGCCCTACGAGCAGTACTTC

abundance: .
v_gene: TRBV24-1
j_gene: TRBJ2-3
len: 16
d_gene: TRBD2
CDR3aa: CATSDPGTSGTDTQYF
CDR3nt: TGTGCCACCAGTGACCCCGGGACTAGCGGCACAGATACGCAGTATTTT

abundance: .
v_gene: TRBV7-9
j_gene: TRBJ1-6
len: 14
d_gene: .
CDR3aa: CASSSDSGNSPLHF
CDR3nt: TGTGCCAGCAGTTCGGACTCCGGGAATTCACCCCTCCACTTT

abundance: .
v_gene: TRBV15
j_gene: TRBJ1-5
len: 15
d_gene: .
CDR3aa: CATRVAGHRGQPQHF
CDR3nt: TGTGCCACCAGGGTGGCAGGCCACAGAGGGCAGCCCCAGCATTTT

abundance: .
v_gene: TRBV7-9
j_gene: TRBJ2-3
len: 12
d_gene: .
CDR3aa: CARGAGTDTQYF
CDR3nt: TGTGCCAGAGGGGCAGGAACAGATACGCAGTATTTT

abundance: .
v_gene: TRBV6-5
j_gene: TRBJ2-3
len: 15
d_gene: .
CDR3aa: CASRNGLTVTDTQYF
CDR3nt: TGTGCCAGCAGGAACGGACTCACAGTTACAGATACGCAGTATTTT

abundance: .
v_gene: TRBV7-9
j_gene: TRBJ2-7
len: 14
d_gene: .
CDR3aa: CASSSPVGAGEQYF
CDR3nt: TGTGCCAGCAGCTCCCCCGTGGGGGCGGGTGAGCAGTACTTC

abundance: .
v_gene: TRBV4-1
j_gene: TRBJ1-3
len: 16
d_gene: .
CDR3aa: CASSSPTGVVGNTIYF
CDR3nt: TGCGCCAGCAGCTCACCGACAGGCGTTGTTGGAAACACCATATATTTT

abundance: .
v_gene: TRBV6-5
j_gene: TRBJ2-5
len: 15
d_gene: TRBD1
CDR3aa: CASSYDWDRGETQYF
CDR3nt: TGTGCCAGCAGTTACGACTGGGACAGGGGGGAGACCCAGTACTTC

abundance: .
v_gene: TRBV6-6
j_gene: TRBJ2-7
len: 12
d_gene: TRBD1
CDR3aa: CASRSTGDEQYF
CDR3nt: TGTGCCAGCAGGTCGACAGGGGACGAGCAGTACTTC

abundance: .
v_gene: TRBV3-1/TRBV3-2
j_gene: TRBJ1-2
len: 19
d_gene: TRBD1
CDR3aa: CASSQDQGQTLDPNYGYTF
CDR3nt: TGTGCCAGCAGCCAAGATCAGGGACAGACATTAGACCCTAACTATGGCTACACCTTC

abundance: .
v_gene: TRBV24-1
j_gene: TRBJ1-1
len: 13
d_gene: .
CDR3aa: CATSDFPGTEAFF
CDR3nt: TGTGCCACCAGTGATTTCCCCGGCACTGAAGCTTTCTTT

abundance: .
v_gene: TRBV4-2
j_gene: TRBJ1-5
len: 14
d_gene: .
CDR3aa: CASSPDIALRPQHF
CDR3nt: TGTGCCAGCAGCCCAGACATCGCGCTGCGGCCCCAGCATTTT

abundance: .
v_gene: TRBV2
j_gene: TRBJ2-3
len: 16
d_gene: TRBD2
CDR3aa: CASSIAGGLSTDTQYF
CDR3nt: TGTGCCAGCAGTATAGCGGGGGGCCTTAGCACAGATACGCAGTATTTT

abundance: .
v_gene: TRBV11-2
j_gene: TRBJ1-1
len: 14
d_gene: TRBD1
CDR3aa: CASSWGQGYTEAFF
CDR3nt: TGTGCCAGCAGCTGGGGACAGGGCTACACTGAAGCTTTCTTT

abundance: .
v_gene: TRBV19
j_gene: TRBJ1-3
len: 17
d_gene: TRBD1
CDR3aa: CASSIAGTGDSGNTIYF
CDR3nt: TGTGCCAGTAGTATTGCAGGGACAGGGGACTCTGGAAACACCATATATTTT

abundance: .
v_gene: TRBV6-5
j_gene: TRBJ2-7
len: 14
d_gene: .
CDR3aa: CASSYIGSSYEQYF
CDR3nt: TGTGCCAGCAGTTACATCGGGTCCTCCTACGAGCAGTACTTC

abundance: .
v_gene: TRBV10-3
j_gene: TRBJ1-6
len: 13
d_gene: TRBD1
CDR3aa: CAIRTGENSPLHF
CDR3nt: TGTGCCATCAGGACAGGGGAAAATTCACCCCTCCACTTT

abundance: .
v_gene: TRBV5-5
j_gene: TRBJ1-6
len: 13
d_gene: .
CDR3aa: CASSFMESLPLHF
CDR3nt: TGTGCCAGCAGCTTCATGGAGTCCTTGCCCCTCCACTTT

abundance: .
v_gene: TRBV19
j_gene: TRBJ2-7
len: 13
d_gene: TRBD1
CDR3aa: CASSPGGTGRQYF
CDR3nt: TGTGCCAGTAGTCCGGGTGGGACAGGGCGGCAGTACTTC

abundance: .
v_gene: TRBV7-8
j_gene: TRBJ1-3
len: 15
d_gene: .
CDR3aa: CASSLVGASGNTIYF
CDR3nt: TGTGCCAGCAGCTTAGTGGGGGCCAGTGGAAACACCATATATTTT

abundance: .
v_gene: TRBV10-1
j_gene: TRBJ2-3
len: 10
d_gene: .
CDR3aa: CAIPSPARGF
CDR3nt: TGCGCCATCCCTTCCCCGGCCCGGGGTTTT

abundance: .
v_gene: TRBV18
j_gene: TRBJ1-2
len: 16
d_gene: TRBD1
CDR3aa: CASSPGQGARSYGYTF
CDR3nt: TGTGCCAGCTCACCGGGACAGGGGGCGCGATCCTATGGCTACACCTTC

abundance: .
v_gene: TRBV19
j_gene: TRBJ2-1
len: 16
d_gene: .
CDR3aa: CASSSIRGALNNEQFF
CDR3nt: TGTGCCAGTAGTAGTATTCGGGGGGCCCTAAACAATGAGCAGTTCTTC

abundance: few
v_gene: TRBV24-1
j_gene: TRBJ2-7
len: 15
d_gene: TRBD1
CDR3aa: CATSDPAGGAYEQYF
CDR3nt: TGTGCCACCAGTGATCCGGCAGGGGGCGCCTACGAGCAGTACTTC

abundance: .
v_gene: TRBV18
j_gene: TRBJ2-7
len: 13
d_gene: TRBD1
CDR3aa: CASSSDRVYEQYF
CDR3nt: TGTGCCAGCTCGTCTGACAGGGTCTACGAGCAGTACTTC

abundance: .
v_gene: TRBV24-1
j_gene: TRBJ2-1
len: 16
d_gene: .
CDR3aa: CATSDSSRSSYNEQFF
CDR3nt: TGTGCCACCAGTGATTCATCACGGAGCTCCTACAATGAGCAGTTCTTC

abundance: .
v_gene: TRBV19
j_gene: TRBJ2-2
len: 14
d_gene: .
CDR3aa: CASSIDLSAGELFF
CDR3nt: TGTGCCAGTAGTATAGATCTCTCCGCCGGGGAGCTGTTTTTT

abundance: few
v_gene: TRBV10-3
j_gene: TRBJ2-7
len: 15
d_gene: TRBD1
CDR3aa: CAISARTGSSYEQYF
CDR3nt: TGTGCCATCAGTGCTAGGACAGGGAGCTCCTACGAGCAGTACTTC

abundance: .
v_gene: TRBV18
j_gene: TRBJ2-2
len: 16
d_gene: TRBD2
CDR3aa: CASSPPAGGPPGELFF
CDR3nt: TGTGCCAGCTCACCCCCCGCGGGGGGGCCCCCGGGGGAGCTGTTTTTT

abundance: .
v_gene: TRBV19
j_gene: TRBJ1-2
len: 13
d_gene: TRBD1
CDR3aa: CASSKDRGYGYTF
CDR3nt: TGTGCCAGTAGTAAGGACAGGGGGTATGGCTACACCTTC

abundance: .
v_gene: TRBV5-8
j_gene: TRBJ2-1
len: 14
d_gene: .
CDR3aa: CASSVRFSYNEQFF
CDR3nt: TGTGCCAGCAGTGTCCGGTTCTCCTACAATGAGCAGTTCTTC

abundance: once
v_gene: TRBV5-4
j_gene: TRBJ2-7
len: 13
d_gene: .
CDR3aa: CASSPGQTYEQYF
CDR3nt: TGTGCCAGCAGCCCCGGACAGACCTACGAGCAGTACTTC

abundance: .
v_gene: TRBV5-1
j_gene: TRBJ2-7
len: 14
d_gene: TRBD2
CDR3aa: CASSLRASGGEQYF
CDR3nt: TGCGCCAGCAGCTTGCGGGCTAGCGGGGGGGAGCAGTACTTC

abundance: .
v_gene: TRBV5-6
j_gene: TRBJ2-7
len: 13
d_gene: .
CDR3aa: CASSLEGENEQYF
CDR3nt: TGTGCCAGCAGCTTGGAGGGGGAGAACGAGCAGTACTTC

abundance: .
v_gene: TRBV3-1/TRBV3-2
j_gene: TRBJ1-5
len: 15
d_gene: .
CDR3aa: CASSRDSYSNQPQHF
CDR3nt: TGTGCCAGCAGCCGGGACTCCTATAGCAATCAGCCCCAGCATTTT

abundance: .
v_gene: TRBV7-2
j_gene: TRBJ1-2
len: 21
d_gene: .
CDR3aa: CASSLAAGLGFTMGSNYGYTF
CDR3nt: TGTGCCAGCAGCTTAGCCGCGGGACTGGGGTTCACTATGGGGTCCAACTATGGCTACACCTTC

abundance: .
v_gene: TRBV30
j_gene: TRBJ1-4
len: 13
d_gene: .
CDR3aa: CAWSKGAREKLFF
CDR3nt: TGTGCCTGGAGTAAAGGGGCACGGGAAAAACTGTTTTTT

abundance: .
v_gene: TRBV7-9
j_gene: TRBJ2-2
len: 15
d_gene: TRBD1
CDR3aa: CASSNRDRDTGELFF
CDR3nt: TGTGCCAGCAGCAACCGGGACAGAGACACCGGGGAGCTGTTTTTT

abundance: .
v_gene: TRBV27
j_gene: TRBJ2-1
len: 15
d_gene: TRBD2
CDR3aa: CASRSGGAASGEQFF
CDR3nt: TGTGCCAGCAGGAGCGGGGGGGCCGCAAGCGGTGAGCAGTTCTTC

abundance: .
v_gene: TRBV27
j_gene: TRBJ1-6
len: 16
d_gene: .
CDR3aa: CASRIYESTYNSPLHF
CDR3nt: TGTGCCAGCAGGATTTATGAGTCTACCTATAATTCACCCCTCCACTTT

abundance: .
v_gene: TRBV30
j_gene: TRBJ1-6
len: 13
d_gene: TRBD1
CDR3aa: CAGTTGGNSPLHF
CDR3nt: TGTGCCGGAACTACAGGGGGAAACTCACCCCTCCACTTT

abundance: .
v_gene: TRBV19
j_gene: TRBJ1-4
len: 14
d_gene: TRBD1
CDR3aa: CASSIRGPNEKLFF
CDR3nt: TGTGCCAGTAGTATCAGGGGGCCAAATGAAAAACTGTTTTTT

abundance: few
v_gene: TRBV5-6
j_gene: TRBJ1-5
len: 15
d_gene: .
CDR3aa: CASSFGFYSNQPQHF
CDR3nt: TGTGCCAGCAGCTTCGGGTTCTATAGCAATCAGCCCCAGCATTTT

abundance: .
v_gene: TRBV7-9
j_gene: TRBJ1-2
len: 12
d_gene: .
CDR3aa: CASRGAAYGYTF
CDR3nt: TGTGCCAGCAGAGGGGCGGCCTATGGCTACACCTTC

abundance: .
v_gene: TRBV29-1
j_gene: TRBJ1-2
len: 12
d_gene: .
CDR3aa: CSVGYQGGGYTF
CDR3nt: TGCAGCGTTGGGTACCAGGGAGGAGGCTACACCTTC

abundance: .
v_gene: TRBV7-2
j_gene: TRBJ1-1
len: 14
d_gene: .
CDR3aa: CASSHSTGISEAFF
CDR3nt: TGTGCCAGCAGCCACTCTACCGGGATTTCTGAAGCTTTCTTT

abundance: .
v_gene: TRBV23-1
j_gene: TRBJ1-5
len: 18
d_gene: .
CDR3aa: CASSQRIPPGRRDQPQHF
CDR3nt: TGCGCCAGCAGTCAAAGGATTCCGCCAGGGCGTAGGGATCAGCCCCAGCATTTT